These 24 T cell receptor beta chains originate from one sample sequenced in a study of T cell responses to AZD1222 COVID-19 vaccine. Clones were sequenced by immunoSEQ multiplex PCR, and TCRdb holds only the in-frame ones, with some missing. In the table there are around 46,000 clones, roughly 90% of which are singletons. The specimen was peripheral blood, collected 28 days after the second AZD1222 dose. The receptors were sampled from an adult who received the AZD1222 COVID-19 vaccine.

The chain couples TRBV2 to TRBJ1-2; 7 bases align to TRBD1. There are 13 residues in the CDR3. V lost 7 bases, J lost 2 bases, and 4 bases stayed unmatched. The V gene's germline CDR1 is SNHLY and CDR2 FYNNEI. Written as DNA, the CDR3 is TGTGCCAGCAAGGGGACAGAGAACTATGGCTACACCTTC. Amino acid sequence: CASKGTENYGYTF.

The gene calls are TRBV13 and TRBJ1-1, with D unclear. The CDR3 length is 11 residues. Trimming pared 11 bases from V and 3 bases from J, leaving 10 bases between. Looked up from germline, CDR1 is PRHDT and CDR2 is FYEKMQ (reference sequence). In DNA form, the CDR3 reads TGTGCCCGCATTCTAGACACTGAAGCTTTCTTT. Translating gives CARILDTEAFF.

The chain links TRBV5-1 to TRBJ2-1, with a possible D match to TRBD2 (6 bases). Germline loops: CDR1 SGHRS, CDR2 YFSETQ. The germline V and J ends were trimmed by 7 bases and 0 bases, with 11 bases remaining between them. The CDR3 consists of 14 residues. The CDR3 coding sequence is TGCGCCAGCCGTAGCGGAAGCTCCTACAATGAGCAGTTCTTC. This encodes CASRSGSSYNEQFF.

V usage is TRBV29-1 and J usage is TRBJ2-7; D uncertain. The CDR3 contains 11 residues. CDR1 and CDR2 from the germline V gene are SQVTM and ANQGSEA. V was shortened by 1 base and J by 4 bases, with 5 bases between the two germline ends. CDR3 in DNA: TGCAGCGTTGAAGTGGAGTACGAGCAGTACTTC. It specifies CSVEVEYEQYF.

This clone was seen once. The chain employs TRBV6-5 and TRBJ1-5; 11 nucleotides align to TRBD1. The CDR3 spans 15 residues. With V trimmed by 6 bases and J by 7 bases, 8 bases remained unmatched. Germline V CDR1 and CDR2: MNHEY, SVGAGI. CDR3 DNA sequence: TGTGCCAGCAGCAGAGGGACAGGGGGATTACAGCCCCAGCATTTT. This gives the protein CASSRGTGGLQPQHF.

This chain connects TRBV21-1 to TRBJ1-2. TRBV21-1 constitutes a pseudogene. The CDR3 has 14 amino acids. CDR3 sequence (DNA): TGTGCCAGCAGCGGCCCCTCCTACGGGTATGGCTACACCTTC. Encoded protein: CASSGPSYGYGYTF.

The rearrangement links TRBV11-3 to TRBJ2-1, with TRBD2 identical over 12 bases. The V gene's germline CDR1 is SGHNT and CDR2 YENEEA. The CDR3 is 18 amino acids. V was pared by 5 bases and J by 0 bases, with 8 bases of the junction left unmatched. This CDR3 is CASSQTSGGFPSYNEQFF. The CDR3 nucleotides are TGTGCCAGCAGCCAGACTAGCGGGGGATTCCCCTCCTACAATGAGCAGTTCTTC.

The rearrangement uses TRBV29-1 and TRBJ1-4, with a possible D match to TRBD1 (5 bases). Germline V lookup: CDR1 SQVTM, CDR2 ANQGSEA. The CDR3 covers 13 residues. V was pared by 6 bases and J by 3 bases, with 11 bases between. The CDR3 sequence: CSVGDGPNEKLFF. In DNA, the CDR3 is TGCAGCGTGGGGGACGGCCCTAATGAAAAACTGTTTTTT.

The chain employs TRBV5-1 and TRBJ2-7; D may match TRBD1 or TRBD2 (7 bases each). V lost 5 bases, J lost 0 bases, and 24 bases lay in between. CDR3 length: 18 amino acids. Germline-derived CDR1 and CDR2 are SGHRS and YFSETQ. CDR3 loop: CASSTPGGGGRSSYEQYF. The CDR3 DNA is TGCGCCAGCAGTACACCCGGGGGAGGGGGCCGCAGCTCCTACGAGCAGTACTTC.

The gene calls are TRBV2 and TRBJ1-4; D perhaps matches TRBD1 (6 bases). The CDR3 contains 15 residues. Germline assignment: CDR1 SNHLY and CDR2 FYNNEI. Trimming took off 4 bases at V and 14 bases at J, with 23 bases between the two ends. The CDR3 region is CASSARQGPSILLFF. The CDR3 DNA follows: TGTGCCAGCAGTGCAAGGCAGGGGCCTAGTATCTTGCTGTTTTTT. Full variable domain (rest looked up from reference TRBV2 and TRBJ1-4): EPEVTQTPSHQVTQMGQEVILRCVPISNHLYFYWYRQILGQKVEFLVSFYNNEISEKSEIFDDQFSVERPDGSNFTLKIRSTKLEDSAMYFCASSARQGPSILLFFGSGTQLSVL.

This clone was seen a single time. The chain is built from TRBV19 and TRBJ2-3; possibly TRBD1 for D (6 bases). Looked up from germline, CDR1 is LNHDA and CDR2 is SQIVND (reference sequence). The CDR3 totals 16 residues. V lost 5 bases and J 0 bases, leaving 15 bases between the germline ends. CDR3 residues: CASSPRQAPSTDTQYF. CDR3 bases: TGTGCCAGTAGTCCTCGACAGGCTCCCAGCACAGATACGCAGTATTTT.

The chain combines TRBV6-5 with TRBJ1-2, with D unresolved. The V end lost 6 bases, the J end lost 8 bases, and 16 bases lay between the germline ends. The CDR3 covers 13 residues. Germline CDR1 is MNHEY and CDR2 is SVGAGI. Here the CDR3 reads CASSLDPVEGYTF. The CDR3 DNA is TGTGCCAGCAGCTTGGACCCTGTTGAAGGCTACACCTTC.

V is TRBV4-1 and J is TRBJ2-7; weak D call: TRBD2 (6 bases). Looked up from germline, CDR1 is MGHRA and CDR2 is YSYEKL. V was pared by 4 bases and J by 0 bases, with 19 bases between. The CDR3 is 17 amino acids. CDR3 region: CASSRTIGTASSYEQYF. CDR3 DNA sequence: TGCGCCAGCAGCCGCACGATCGGGACTGCAAGCTCCTACGAGCAGTACTTC.

The CDR3: CASRTGGVGYNEQFF. CDR3 sequence (DNA): TGTGCCAGCAGAACCGGCGGTGTGGGCTACAATGAGCAGTTCTTC. The chain has TRBV6-5 and TRBJ2-1; unclear D gene. There are 15 residues in the CDR3. CDR1 MNHEY and CDR2 SVGAGI come from the germline V gene. Trimming took 6 bases from V and 3 from J, leaving 15 bases between them.

V and J are TRBV18 and TRBJ1-2; 8 bases agree with TRBD1. This CDR3 region has 15 residues. Germline V gene sequence: CDR1 KGHSH, CDR2 LQKENI. V was clipped by 3 bases and J by 4 bases; unmatched bases: 7. The CDR3 reads CASSPRTGILYGYTF. The CDR3 DNA reads as TGTGCCAGCTCACCTCGGACAGGGATTCTCTATGGCTACACCTTC. Full variable domain (remainder filled in from reference TRBV18 and TRBJ1-2): NAGVMQNPRHLVRRRGQEARLRCSPMKGHSHVYWYRQLPEEGLKFMVYLQKENIIDESGMPKERFSAEFPKEGPSILRIQQVVRGDSAAYFCASSPRTGILYGYTFGSGTRLTVV.

The chain is built from TRBV10-3 and TRBJ2-3; 8 nucleotides align to TRBD2. V lost 10 bases to trimming and J lost 3 bases; unmatched junction nucleotides: 9. CDR3 length equals 14 residues. The V gene's germline CDR1 is ENHRY and CDR2 SYGVKD. This CDR3 is CATGGLGETDTQYF. DNA for the CDR3: TGTGCCACCGGGGGACTAGGAGAAACAGATACGCAGTATTTT.

The chain has TRBV4-2 and TRBJ2-7, with 11 bases lining up with TRBD2. With 0 bases clipped from V and 4 bases from J, the junction kept 2 bases outside the gene matches. The CDR3 has 15 amino acids. In germline, CDR1 is LGHNA, CDR2 YNFKEQ. The chain's CDR3 is CASSQDPSGGYEQYF. CDR3 DNA: TGTGCCAGCAGCCAAGATCCTAGCGGGGGGTACGAGCAGTACTTC.

The chain carries TRBV5-8 and TRBJ1-5; the D gene is possibly TRBD1 (5 bases). V was pared by 0 bases and J by 4 bases, with 20 bases between. Germline values: CDR1 SGHTS, CDR2 YDEGEE. CDR3 length: 18 amino acids. CDR3 nucleotide sequence: TGTGCCAGCAGCTTGGGGGCCGGGGGGGGAGGAGAAAATCAGCCCCAGCATTTT. Its translation: CASSLGAGGGGENQPQHF.

V gene TRBV6-5 combines with J gene TRBJ2-2, with TRBD1 matching over 9 bases. The CDR3 spans 14 residues. CDR1 is MNHEY and CDR2 is SVGAGI in the germline V gene. Trimming removed 5 bases from V and 5 bases from J; junction bases left unmatched: 3. CDR3 sequence reads: CASSLDRGTGELFF. CDR3 bases: TGTGCCAGCAGTCTTGACAGGGGGACCGGGGAGCTGTTTTTT.

The V call is TRBV7-8, the J call TRBJ2-7; 9 positions agree with TRBD1. CDR1 and CDR2 from the germline V gene are SGHVS and FQNEAQ. The CDR3 has 14 residues. Trimming at V came to 2 bases and at J to 7 bases, leaving 6 bases not matched to a gene. The DNA of the CDR3 is TGTGCCAGCAGCTTAACCGGGACAGGGATTGAGCAGTACTTC. Translated, it gives CASSLTGTGIEQYF.

J is TRBJ2-7 and V is TRBV4-2; D might be TRBD1 (6 bases). The CDR3 is 16 amino acids. Germline V CDR1 and CDR2: LGHNA, YNFKEQ. Trimming removed 4 bases at V and 0 bases at J, with 16 bases between. The CDR3 coding sequence is TGTGCCAGCAGCCCCCGCCAGGGGTTAAGCTCCTACGAGCAGTACTTC. Its translation: CASSPRQGLSSYEQYF.

The CDR3 DNA is TGTGCCACCTCCCGGATGGTAGCGGGGGGCCTACTCTACGAGCAGTACTTC. Amino acid sequence: CATSRMVAGGLLYEQYF. The rearrangement joins TRBV5-8 to TRBJ2-7; 10 bases agree with TRBD2. This CDR3 contains 17 residues. The V and J ends lost 9 bases and 3 bases, in that order; junction bases with no gene match: 18. Germline V gene data show CDR1 as SGHTS and CDR2 as YDEGEE.

The chain links TRBV5-5 to TRBJ1-6; D gene uncertain. V was pared by 3 bases and J by 7 bases, with 14 bases between. CDR1 and CDR2 from the germline V gene are SGHKS and YYEKEE (reference sequence). The CDR3 sequence is 15 residues long. The DNA for the CDR3 is TGTGCCAGCAGCTATAACAGCAAGTCCAATTCACCCCTCCACTTT. Amino acids: CASSYNSKSNSPLHF. Full variable domain (outside the CDR3, taken from reference TRBV5-5 and TRBJ1-6): DAGVTQSPTHLIKTRGQQVTLRCSPISGHKSVSWYQQVLGQGPQFIFQYYEKEERGRGNFPDRFSARQFPNYSSELNVNALLLGDSALYLCASSYNSKSNSPLHFGNGTRLTVT.

For this clone: The junction shows a germline mismatch at one end, possibly a read error. The rearrangement joins TRBV6-2 or TRBV6-3 to TRBJ2-1; D is perhaps TRBD2 (7 bases). The CDR3 is 17 amino acids. Germline CDR1 reads MNHEY; CDR2 reads SVGEGT. CDR3 sequence (DNA): TGTGCCAGCAGTTCACCTCTAGGGGGGAGGGCCTATAATGAGCAGTTCTTC. As protein: CASSSPLGGRAYNEQFF.